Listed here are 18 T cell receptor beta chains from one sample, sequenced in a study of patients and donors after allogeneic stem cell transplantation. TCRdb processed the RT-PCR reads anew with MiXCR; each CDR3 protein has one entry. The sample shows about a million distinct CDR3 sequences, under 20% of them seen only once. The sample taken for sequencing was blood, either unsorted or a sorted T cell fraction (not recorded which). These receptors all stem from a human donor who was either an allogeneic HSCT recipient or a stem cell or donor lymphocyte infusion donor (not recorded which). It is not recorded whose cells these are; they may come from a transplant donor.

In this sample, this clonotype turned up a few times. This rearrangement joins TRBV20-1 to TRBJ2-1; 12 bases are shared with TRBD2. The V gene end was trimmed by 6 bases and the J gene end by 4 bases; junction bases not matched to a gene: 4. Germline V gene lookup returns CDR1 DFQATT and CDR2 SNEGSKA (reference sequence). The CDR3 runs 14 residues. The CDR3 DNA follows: TGCAGTGCGACGACTAGCGGGGGATACAATGAGCAGTTCTTC. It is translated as CSATTSGGYNEQFF.

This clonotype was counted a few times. The CDR3, as DNA: TGCAGCGCCGGGACTAGCGGGTCTTGGTACCAAGAGACCCAGTACTTC. It yields the protein CSAGTSGSWYQETQYF. The rearrangement uses TRBV20-1 and TRBJ2-5; 12 bases line up with TRBD2. The CDR3 extends over 16 amino acids. CDR1 and CDR2 (germline): DFQATT, SNEGSKA (reference sequence).

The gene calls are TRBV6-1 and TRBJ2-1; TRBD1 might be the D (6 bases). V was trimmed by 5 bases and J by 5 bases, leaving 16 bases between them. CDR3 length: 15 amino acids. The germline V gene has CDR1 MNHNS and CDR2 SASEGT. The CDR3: CASSPAGTIHNEQFF. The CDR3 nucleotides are TGTGCCAGCAGTCCCGCCGGGACAATACACAATGAGCAGTTCTTC.

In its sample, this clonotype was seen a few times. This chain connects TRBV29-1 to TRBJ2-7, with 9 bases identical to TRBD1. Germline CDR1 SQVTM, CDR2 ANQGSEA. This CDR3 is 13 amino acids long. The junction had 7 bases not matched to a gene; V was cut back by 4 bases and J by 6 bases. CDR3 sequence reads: CSVVSGQGSEQYF. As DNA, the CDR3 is TGCAGCGTTGTATCGGGACAGGGTTCCGAGCAGTACTTC.

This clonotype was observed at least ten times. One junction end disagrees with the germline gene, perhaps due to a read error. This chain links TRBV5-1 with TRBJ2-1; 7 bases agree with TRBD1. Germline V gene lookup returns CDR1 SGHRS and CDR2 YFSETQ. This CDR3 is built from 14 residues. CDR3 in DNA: TGTGCCAGCAGTCCGAGGGACAGTTACAATGAGCAGTTCTTC. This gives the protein CASSPRDSYNEQFF.

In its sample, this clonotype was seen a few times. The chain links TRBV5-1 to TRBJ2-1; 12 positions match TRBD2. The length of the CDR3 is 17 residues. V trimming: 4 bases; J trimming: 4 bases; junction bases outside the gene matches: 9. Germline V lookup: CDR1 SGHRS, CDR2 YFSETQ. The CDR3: CASSPGLAGSRYNEQFF. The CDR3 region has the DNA TGCGCCAGCAGCCCTGGACTAGCGGGATCCAGATACAATGAGCAGTTCTTC.

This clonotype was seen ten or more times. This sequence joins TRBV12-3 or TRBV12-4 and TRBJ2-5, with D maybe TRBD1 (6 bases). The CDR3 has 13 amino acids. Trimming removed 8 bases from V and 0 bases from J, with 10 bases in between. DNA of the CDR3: TGTGCCAGCTGCACAGGGTACCAAGAGACCCAGTACTTC. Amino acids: CASCTGYQETQYF.

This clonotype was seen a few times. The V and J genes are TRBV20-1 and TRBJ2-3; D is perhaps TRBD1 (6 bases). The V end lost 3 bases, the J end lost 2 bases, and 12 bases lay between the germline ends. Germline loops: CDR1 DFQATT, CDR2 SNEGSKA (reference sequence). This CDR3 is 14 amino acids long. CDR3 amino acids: CSASAVGATDTQYF. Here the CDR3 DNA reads TGCAGTGCTAGTGCCGTGGGGGCCACAGATACGCAGTATTTT.

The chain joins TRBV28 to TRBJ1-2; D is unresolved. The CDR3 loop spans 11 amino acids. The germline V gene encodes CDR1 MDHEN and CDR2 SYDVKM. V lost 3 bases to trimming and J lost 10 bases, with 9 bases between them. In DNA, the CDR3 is TGTGCCAGCAGTTTCGAGAAGTACTACACCTTC. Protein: CASSFEKYYTF.

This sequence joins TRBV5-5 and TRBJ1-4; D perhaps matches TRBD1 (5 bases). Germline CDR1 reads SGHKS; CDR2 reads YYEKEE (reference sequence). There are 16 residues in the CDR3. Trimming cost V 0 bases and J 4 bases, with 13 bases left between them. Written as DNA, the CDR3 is TGTGCCAGCAGCTTGGGGCTCGTAGGGGTTAATGAAAAACTGTTTTTT. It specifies CASSLGLVGVNEKLFF.

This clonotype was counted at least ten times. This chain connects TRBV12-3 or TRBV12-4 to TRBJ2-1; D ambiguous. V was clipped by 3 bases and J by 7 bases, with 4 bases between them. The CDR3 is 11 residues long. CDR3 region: CASSFLNEQFF. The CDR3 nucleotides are TGTGCCAGCAGTTTCTTGAATGAGCAGTTCTTC.

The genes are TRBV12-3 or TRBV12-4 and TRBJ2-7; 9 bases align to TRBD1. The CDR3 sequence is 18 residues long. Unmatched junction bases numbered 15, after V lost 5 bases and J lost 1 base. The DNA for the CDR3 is TGTGCCAGCAGTCCCGGGACAGGGAATAGGGGCTATTCCTACGAGCAGTACTTC. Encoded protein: CASSPGTGNRGYSYEQYF.

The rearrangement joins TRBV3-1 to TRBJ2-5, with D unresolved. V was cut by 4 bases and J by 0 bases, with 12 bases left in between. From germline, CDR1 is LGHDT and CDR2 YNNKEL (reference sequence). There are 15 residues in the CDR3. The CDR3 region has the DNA TGTGCCAGCAGCCCTAGGTGGCTGTACCAAGAGACCCAGTACTTC. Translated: CASSPRWLYQETQYF.

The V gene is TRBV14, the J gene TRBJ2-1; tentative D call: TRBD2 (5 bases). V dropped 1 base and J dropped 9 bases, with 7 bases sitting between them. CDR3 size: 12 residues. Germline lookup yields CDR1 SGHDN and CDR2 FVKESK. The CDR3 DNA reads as TGTGCCAGCAGCCAAGCGCGGGTTGAGCAGTTCTTC. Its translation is CASSQARVEQFF.

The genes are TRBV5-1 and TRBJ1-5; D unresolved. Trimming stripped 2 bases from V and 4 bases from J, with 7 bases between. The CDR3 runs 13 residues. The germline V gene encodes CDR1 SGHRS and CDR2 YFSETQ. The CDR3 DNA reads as TGCGCCAGCAGCTTCGAGGGTAATCAGCCCCAGCATTTT. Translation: CASSFEGNQPQHF.

CDR3 in amino acids: CASSWQGFRKKADTQYF. CDR3 bases: TGTGCCAGCAGTTGGCAGGGGTTCCGGAAAAAGGCAGATACGCAGTATTTT. The V call is TRBV7-2, the J call TRBJ2-3, with D tentatively TRBD1 (6 bases). Germline V gene lookup returns CDR1 SGHTA and CDR2 FQGNSA. Trimming shortened V by 6 bases and J by 4 bases, and 23 bases separated the two germline ends. CDR3 length: 17 residues.

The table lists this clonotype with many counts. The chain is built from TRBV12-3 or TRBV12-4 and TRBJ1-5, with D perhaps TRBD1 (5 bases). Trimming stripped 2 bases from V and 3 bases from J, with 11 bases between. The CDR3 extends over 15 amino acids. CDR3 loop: CASSLRAGYNQPQHF. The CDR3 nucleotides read TGTGCCAGCAGTTTAAGGGCAGGGTACAATCAGCCCCAGCATTTT.

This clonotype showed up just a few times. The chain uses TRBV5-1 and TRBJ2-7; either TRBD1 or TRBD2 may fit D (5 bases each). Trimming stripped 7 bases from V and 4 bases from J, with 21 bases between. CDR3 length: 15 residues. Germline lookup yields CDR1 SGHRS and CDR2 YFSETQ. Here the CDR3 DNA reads TGCGCCAGCGCCCGGGGCAGTACAGGAAGATACGAGCAGTACTTC. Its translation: CASARGSTGRYEQYF.